The 10 T cell receptor beta chains below all came from one sample that was sequenced in a study of technical replicates of blood from a handful of donors. Sequenced by immunoSEQ multiplex PCR; TCRdb stores in-frame clones only, minus some. The table shows tens of thousands of clones, with 94% occurring only once. Sequencing was carried out using T cells isolated from PBMCs. The receptors shown here come from a human donor in good health.

The chain joins TRBV13 to TRBJ1-5; D not certain. The CDR3 runs to 13 residues. CDR1 is PRHDT and CDR2 is FYEKMQ in the germline V gene (reference sequence). The V end was cut by 2 bases, the J end by 2 bases, with 4 bases between. The CDR3 region is CASSLQGNQPQHF. For the CDR3, the DNA is TGTGCCAGCAGCTTACAGGGCAATCAGCCCCAGCATTTT. Together with reference TRBV13 and TRBJ1-5, the CDR3 gives the full variable domain: AAGVIQSPRHLIKEKRETATLKCYPIPRHDTVYWYQQGPGQDPQFLISFYEKMQSDKGSIPDRFSAQQFSDYHSELNMSSLELGDSALYFCASSLQGNQPQHFGDGTRLSIL.

V is TRBV7-9 and J is TRBJ2-5, with TRBD1 identical over 9 bases. Trimming removed 8 bases from V and 4 bases from J; junction bases left unmatched: 2. The V gene's germline CDR1 is SEHNR and CDR2 FQNEAQ (reference sequence). The CDR3 contains 12 residues. The DNA of the CDR3 is TGTGCCAGCGAGACAGGGGGAGAGACCCAGTACTTC. Its protein product is CASETGGETQYF.

The chain is built from TRBV20-1 and TRBJ2-7; D remains ambiguous. This CDR3 has 11 amino acids. CDR1 is DFQATT, CDR2 SNEGSKA, per germline (reference sequence). The ends were cut back, 6 bases at V and 1 base at J, with 7 bases in the middle. The CDR3, as DNA: TGCAGTGCCCAGAGGTCCTACGAGCAGTACTTC. This encodes CSAQRSYEQYF.

V is TRBV12-5 and J is TRBJ2-7; TRBD1 matches 12 bases. Germline V CDR1 and CDR2: LGHNT, FRNRAP. This CDR3 has 16 amino acids. With 7 bases clipped from V and 4 bases from J, the junction kept 11 bases outside the gene matches. The CDR3 loop is CASATGTGGGSYEQYF. CDR3 in DNA: TGTGCTAGTGCCACCGGGACAGGGGGCGGCTCGTACGAGCAGTACTTC.

J is TRBJ2-7 and V is TRBV5-4; TRBD1 is a possible D gene (5 bases). CDR1 and CDR2 (germline): SGHNT, YYREEE (reference sequence). The CDR3 contains 16 residues. Deletions cut 1 base from V and 5 bases from J, with 19 bases between. The CDR3 sequence: CASSLSWATGPDEQYF. The CDR3 DNA reads as TGTGCCAGCAGCTTGAGTTGGGCAACAGGTCCGGACGAGCAGTACTTC.

The chain recombines TRBV27 with TRBJ1-2; 9 bases align to TRBD1. Trimming at V came to 6 bases and at J to 4 bases, leaving 9 bases not matched to a gene. The CDR3 consists of 15 residues. Germline CDR1 and CDR2: MNHEY and SMNVEV (reference sequence). CDR3 nucleotides: TGTGCCAGCAGGGGGACAGGGCGGGCGGGCTATGGCTACACCTTC. This codes for CASRGTGRAGYGYTF.

The chain joins TRBV4-1 to TRBJ2-1; tentatively, D is TRBD1 (5 bases). Germline lookup yields CDR1 MGHRA and CDR2 YSYEKL. V was shortened by 2 bases and J by 5 bases, with 10 bases between the two germline ends. The CDR3 extends over 14 amino acids. Here the CDR3 DNA reads TGCGCCAGCAGCCAAAGTACAGGTCACAATGAGCAGTTCTTC. The encoded protein is CASSQSTGHNEQFF.

The chain recombines TRBV27 with TRBJ2-7; 7 bases are shared with TRBD1. J gave up 3 bases and V 2 bases, and 10 bases lay outside the gene matches. This CDR3 has 16 amino acids. The germline CDR1 and CDR2 sequences are MNHEY and SMNVEV (reference sequence). CDR3 in amino acids: CASSLPRGQGVYEQYF. CDR3 nucleotides: TGTGCCAGCAGTTTACCTAGGGGTCAGGGGGTCTACGAGCAGTACTTC.

The chain joins TRBV28 to TRBJ1-2; possible D gene TRBD1, 6 bases. The CDR3 covers 15 residues. The V gene lost 5 bases and the J gene lost 1 base, with 14 bases spanning the gap. Germline CDR1 and CDR2: MDHEN and SYDVKM. Written as DNA, the CDR3 is TGTGCCAGCAGTGGTCAGGGGACCCTTAACTATGGCTACACCTTC. Amino acids: CASSGQGTLNYGYTF.

The rearrangement uses TRBV5-1 and TRBJ2-7; 10 bases fit TRBD2. Looked up from germline, CDR1 is SGHRS and CDR2 is YFSETQ. This CDR3 comprises 14 residues. Trimming cost V 2 bases and J 6 bases; bases outside gene matches: 5. In DNA form, the CDR3 reads TGCGCCAGCAGCTTAGCGGGAGGGCCAGTCGAGCAGTACTTC. Translating it yields CASSLAGGPVEQYF.